This T cell receptor (beta chain) was captured in a study of CD8 T cells in Susac syndrome. Trimming pared 2 bases from V and 2 bases from J, leaving 10 bases between. This CDR3 has 14 amino acids. Germline values: CDR1 SGHAT, CDR2 FQNNGV. With random hexamers, roughly 0.45 to 1 ug RNA was reverse transcribed. TCRdb re-derived calls from the immunoSEQ multiplex PCR reads in MiXCR, one entry per CDR3 protein. The table has about 300,000 distinct CDR3 sequences, about nine tenths seen once. This TCR came from a human donor with multiple sclerosis. Sequencing was carried out using CD8+ T cells from PBMCs. The V call is TRBV11-2, the J call TRBJ2-7; D gene ambiguous. CDR3 nucleotide sequence: TGTGCCAGCAGCTTACTCCCGATGCCCTACGAGCAGTACTTC. It translates to CASSLLPMPYEQYF.